The next 24 T cell receptor beta chains were all read from a single sample in a study of blood T cells in healthy people across ages (dated by TCRdb to between 2014 and 2016). Library generation was performed with 5' RACE. Sequenced using an Illumina HiSeq 2500. A second PCR of roughly 6 to 12 cycles was run with a J-beta primer mix and a sample-barcoded 5' primer. The raw public reads went through TCRdb reprocessing: fastp at Q25, MiXCR clone calling, in-frame beta chains kept. Each entry is one CDR3 protein sequence, shown with its most common DNA and genes. The sample table records hundreds of thousands of distinct CDR3 sequences; approximately 67% of these occur just once. The ten largest clones represent around 30% of the sample. The material sequenced was blood. The receptors come from a man younger than 45 in good health.

The rearrangement joins TRBV29-1 to TRBJ2-5; the D gene is possibly TRBD2 (5 bases). Between the trimmed V and J ends, which lost 7 bases and 5 bases, there was a span of 11 bases. Germline V gene lookup returns CDR1 SQVTM and CDR2 ANQGSEA. The CDR3 contains 11 residues. The CDR3 loop is CSGELWETQYF. The CDR3 DNA reads TGCAGCGGGGAGCTTTGGGAGACCCAGTACTTC.

This clonotype was detected only a few times. This chain links TRBV6-5 with TRBJ2-3; possibly TRBD2 for D (5 bases). Germline V lookup: CDR1 MNHEY, CDR2 SVGAGI. This CDR3 contains 13 residues. Trimming left V 0 bases short and J 7 bases short, with 8 bases between. CDR3 sequence (DNA): TGTGCCAGCAGTTACTCGAGGGAATATACGCAGTATTTT. It specifies CASSYSREYTQYF.

The gene calls are TRBV7-2 and TRBJ2-7; D is undetermined. The CDR3 runs 15 residues. Germline values: CDR1 SGHTA, CDR2 FQGNSA. Trimming took 7 bases from V and 4 from J, leaving 20 bases between them. CDR3 DNA sequence: TGTGCCAGCAACCAATATAGGACCGGTTCTTACGAGCAGTACTTC. Amino acid sequence: CASNQYRTGSYEQYF.

The CDR3 region has the DNA TGCAGCGTTGAGGGGACCGGTAGCCCAGATACGCAGTATTTT. It is translated as CSVEGTGSPDTQYF. The gene calls are TRBV29-1 and TRBJ2-3; the D gene could be TRBD1 or TRBD2 (5 bases each). The CDR3 totals 14 residues. V was cut by 3 bases and J by 4 bases, with 14 bases left in between. Per the germline V gene, CDR1 is SQVTM and CDR2 is ANQGSEA.

This chain connects TRBV6-5 to TRBJ2-1; possibly TRBD2 for D (5 bases). V lost 2 bases to trimming and J lost 4 bases, with 12 bases between them. Germline V lookup: CDR1 MNHEY, CDR2 SVGAGI. This CDR3 contains 15 residues. Here the CDR3 reads CASSYDPGGYNEQFF. In nucleotides, the CDR3 is TGTGCCAGCAGTTACGACCCCGGCGGGTACAATGAGCAGTTCTTC.

The rearrangement uses TRBV7-6 and TRBJ2-7, with a tentative D call TRBD1 (5 bases). The V gene's germline CDR1 is SGHVS and CDR2 FNYEAQ. V shed 7 bases and J shed 6 bases, with 16 bases lying between them. This CDR3 spans 13 amino acids. CDR3 residues: CASTRHEGAEQYF. CDR3 in DNA: TGTGCCAGCACCAGGCACGAAGGGGCCGAGCAGTACTTC.

The rearrangement links TRBV6-6 to TRBJ2-5; D might be TRBD1 (6 bases). Germline loops: CDR1 MNHNY, CDR2 SVGAGI (reference sequence). Trimming left V 0 bases short and J 11 bases short, with 19 bases between. The CDR3 is 15 amino acids. The CDR3 is CASSYSSGQTGEQYF. CDR3 coding DNA: TGTGCCAGCAGTTACTCGTCCGGACAGACCGGGGAGCAGTACTTC.

The chain recombines TRBV7-3 with TRBJ2-1; D is perhaps TRBD2 (6 bases). V was shortened by 3 bases and J by 6 bases, with 21 bases between the two germline ends. Germline V gives CDR1 SGHTA, CDR2 FQGTGA. This CDR3 has 17 residues. The CDR3 region has the DNA TGTGCCAGCAGCTTGTTTAGCTTGACGGGGGTTTTCAATGAGCAGTTCTTC. Residues: CASSLFSLTGVFNEQFF.

V usage is TRBV6-2 or TRBV6-3 and J usage is TRBJ2-5; 8 bases align to TRBD2. Germline-derived CDR1 and CDR2 are MNHEY and SVGEGT. J was trimmed by 11 bases and V by 3 bases; bases with no gene match: 17. CDR3 size: 16 residues. DNA of the CDR3: TGTGCCAGCAGTTATGCGGCGGGACTAGGGCAGGGTGAGCAGTACTTC. Translated: CASSYAAGLGQGEQYF.

The chain employs TRBV7-9 and TRBJ2-1, with 9 bases that match TRBD2. The J call may be in error: the DNA end matches TRBJ2-7 better. The CDR3 consists of 14 residues. The V gene's germline CDR1 is SEHNR and CDR2 FQNEAQ (reference sequence). In DNA, the CDR3 is TGTGCCAGCAGCTTTAGCGGGGGCGGGAATGAGCAGTACTTC. This gives the protein CASSFSGGGNEQYF.

This clonotype has only a few counts. The gene calls are TRBV7-9 and TRBJ1-5, with 11 positions matching TRBD1. The CDR3 runs to 14 residues. V was clipped by 6 bases and J by 5 bases; unmatched bases: 3. Germline CDR1 reads SEHNR; CDR2 reads FQNEAQ (reference sequence). The CDR3 region has the DNA TGTGCCAGCAGGGGACAGGGGGTTGATCAGCCCCAGCATTTT. It specifies CASRGQGVDQPQHF.

The chain is built from TRBV28 and TRBJ2-7; D ambiguous. Per germline, CDR1 MDHEN and CDR2 SYDVKM. Trimming left V 10 bases short and J 0 bases short, with 19 bases between. This CDR3 has 15 amino acids. The CDR3 coding sequence is TGTGCCACCGCTCTACTGGTCTCCAGCTCCTACGAGCAGTACTTC. Residues: CATALLVSSSYEQYF. Looking up the rest from reference TRBV28 and TRBJ2-7 gives the full variable domain: DVKVTQSSRYLVKRTGEKVFLECVQDMDHENMFWYRQDPGLGLRLIYFSYDVKMKEKGDIPEGYSVSREKKERFSLILESASTNQTSMYLCATALLVSSSYEQYFGPGTRLTVT.

CDR3 sequence: CSARDLSSGGPETQYF. The CDR3 DNA is TGCAGTGCTAGAGATCTGTCGAGCGGGGGCCCAGAGACCCAGTACTTC. The rearrangement uses TRBV20-1 and TRBJ2-5; 8 bases match TRBD2. CDR1 is DFQATT and CDR2 is SNEGSKA in the germline V gene (reference sequence). Unmatched junction bases numbered 10, after V lost 0 bases and J lost 4 bases. The CDR3 totals 16 residues.

The chain uses TRBV2 and TRBJ1-1, with 9 positions matching TRBD1. From germline, CDR1 is SNHLY and CDR2 FYNNEI. V was pared by 4 bases and J by 7 bases, with 4 bases of the junction left unmatched. The CDR3 loop spans 13 amino acids. DNA for the CDR3: TGTGCCAGCAGTGGGGGGACAGGGATTGAAGCTTTCTTT. As protein: CASSGGTGIEAFF.

CDR3 loop: CAISPGQGRETQYF. The CDR3 nucleotides read TGTGCCATCAGCCCCGGACAGGGGAGAGAGACCCAGTACTTC. The rearrangement uses TRBV10-3 and TRBJ2-5, with 9 bases that match TRBD1. The trim removed 6 bases at V and 4 bases at J, leaving 6 bases unmatched. CDR1 and CDR2 (germline): ENHRY, SYGVKD. This CDR3 is 14 amino acids long.

V gene TRBV6-2 or TRBV6-3 combines with J gene TRBJ2-2, with D perhaps matching TRBD1 (6 bases). From germline, CDR1 is MNHEY and CDR2 SVGEGT. Between the trimmed V and J ends, which lost 5 bases and 2 bases, there was a span of 12 bases. This CDR3 spans 15 amino acids. The CDR3 nucleotides read TGTGCCAGCAGTGGGCAGGGGCAAAACACCGGGGAGCTGTTTTTT. Amino acids: CASSGQGQNTGELFF.

The V gene is TRBV4-3, the J gene TRBJ2-7; D remains unclear. The CDR3 has 14 amino acids. V gave up 0 bases and J gave up 10 bases, with 16 bases separating them. The V gene's germline CDR1 is LGHNA and CDR2 YSLEER. DNA for the CDR3: TGCGCCAGCAGCCAAGATACTGCTTCGGATACCCAGTACTTC. Its protein is CASSQDTASDTQYF.

This clonotype was seen just once. V and J are TRBV27 and TRBJ1-6, with 7 bases that match TRBD1. This CDR3 is built from 15 residues. The germline gives CDR1 MNHEY, CDR2 SMNVEV (reference sequence). The junction had 4 bases not matched to a gene; V was cut back by 1 base and J by 7 bases. CDR3 nucleotides: TGTGCCAGCAGTTTATTAGGGGGCCACAATTCACCCCTCCACTTT. It codes for CASSLLGGHNSPLHF.

V usage is TRBV5-1 and J usage is TRBJ2-6, with D possibly TRBD1 on 6 matching bases. CDR3 length: 16 residues. The V end lost 4 bases, the J end lost 0 bases, and 11 bases lay between the germline ends. Germline CDR1 SGHRS, CDR2 YFSETQ. For the CDR3, the DNA is TGCGCCAGCAGCAAAACAGGGCACTCTGGGGCCAACGTCCTGACTTTC. Its protein product is CASSKTGHSGANVLTF.

The V call is TRBV28, the J call TRBJ2-1; 7 bases match TRBD2. V lost 6 bases, J lost 7 bases, and 9 bases stayed unmatched. Germline V lookup: CDR1 MDHEN, CDR2 SYDVKM. The CDR3 runs to 14 residues. The CDR3 region is CASSDLTSLNEQFF. CDR3 in DNA: TGTGCCAGCAGCGACCTGACTAGCTTGAATGAGCAGTTCTTC.

This clonotype has only a few counts. The V call is TRBV10-3, the J call TRBJ1-2, with 8 bases that match TRBD1. Unmatched junction bases numbered 12, after V lost 9 bases and J lost 9 bases. The CDR3 totals 13 residues. Germline CDR1 is ENHRY and CDR2 is SYGVKD. CDR3 DNA sequence: TGTGCCATTAGACAGGGGACTCGTCAGAGCTACACCTTC. Amino acids: CAIRQGTRQSYTF.

The chain is built from TRBV5-1 and TRBJ2-1, with D maybe TRBD1 (6 bases). The J call may be incorrect, as the DNA end agrees better with TRBJ2-7. CDR3 size: 15 residues. Germline values: CDR1 SGHRS, CDR2 YFSETQ. DNA of the CDR3: TGCGCCAGCGGAGAGCGAGGGACATACCAGGGGGAGCAGTACTTC. Protein sequence: CASGERGTYQGEQYF.

The V and J genes are TRBV5-1 and TRBJ2-5; tentatively, D is TRBD2 (5 bases). The CDR3 contains 14 residues. Per the germline V gene, CDR1 is SGHRS and CDR2 is YFSETQ. Trimming removed 5 bases at V and 2 bases at J, with 13 bases between. The CDR3 here is CASSDGLTQETQYF. Here the CDR3 DNA reads TGCGCCAGCAGTGACGGACTCACGCAAGAGACCCAGTACTTC.

The chain recombines TRBV12-3 or TRBV12-4 with TRBJ2-1; TRBD2 agrees at 8 bases. J lost 7 bases, V lost 1 base, and 12 bases had no gene match. There are 17 residues in the CDR3. As DNA, the CDR3 is TGTGCCAGCAGTTTAGAGGGTGGGGGACTAGGGGTAAATGAGCAGTTCTTC. Its protein product is CASSLEGGGLGVNEQFF.